This TCR beta chain originates from a study of Ad26.COV2.S vaccination and SARS-CoV-2 variants. Study-wide context: It was the COV1001 Ad26.COV2.S trial arm that included the donor.

Regarding treatment: about 20 received Ad26.COV2.S at low or high dose, single or two shots; a few received placebo; per-sample allocation not given. Samples were taken on day 63 after the first vaccine or placebo injection. Deletions cut 4 bases from V and 3 bases from J, with 7 bases between. This CDR3 is 12 amino acids long. Germline V gives CDR1 SGHRS, CDR2 YFSETQ. Profiled with immunoSEQ multiplex PCR; TCRdb holds only in-frame clones, not every one. This sample has some 390,000 clones, with 75% to 90% found just once. V is TRBV5-1 and J is TRBJ1-2, with D unclear. Here the sequenced sample was peripheral blood, taken in a trial of Ad26.COV2.S vaccine versus placebo. The clonotype comes from a person between 18 and 59 years old who received the Ad26.COV2.S COVID-19 vaccine or a placebo. The DNA for the CDR3 is TGCGCCAGCAGCCTAAATGACTATGGCTACACCTTC. Translation gives CASSLNDYGYTF.